Presented here are 28 T cell receptor beta chains from one specimen sequenced in a study of PD-1 blockade in classical Hodgkin lymphoma. Time point indicated: cycle 4 day 1 (C4D1), after more than five weeks of nivolumab. Relapse was seen in all patients after autologous stem cell transplantation, and brentuximab vedotin exposure was variable. The data were produced by immunoSEQ multiplex PCR, yet TCRdb's version contains in-frame clones alone and is incomplete. The sample holds about 8,000 clones; around 78% are singletons and the top ten take roughly 46%. Sequencing used peripheral blood mononuclear cells (PBMCs), obtained before the fourth cycle of nivolumab. These receptors originate from a human donor with classical Hodgkin lymphoma.

This clone has just one count. The rearrangement links TRBV25-1 to TRBJ2-2; D not resolved. Germline V gives CDR1 MGHDK, CDR2 SYGVNS. Trimming cost V 3 bases and J 7 bases, with 6 bases left between them. The CDR3 sequence is 12 residues long. The CDR3 DNA reads TGTGCCAGCAGTGACTGGGACGGGGAGCTGTTTTTT. It specifies CASSDWDGELFF.

The rearrangement joins TRBV23-1 to TRBJ2-5; D is unresolved. TRBV23-1 is identified as an open reading frame with a role that is uncertain. The CDR3 spans 13 residues. The germline V and J ends were trimmed by 4 bases and 8 bases, with 14 bases remaining between them. This CDR3 reads CASSLQLSGTQYF. Here the CDR3 DNA reads TGCGCCAGCAGTCTTCAACTGTCAGGAACCCAGTACTTC.

This chain joins TRBV6-6 and TRBJ2-7; 7 bases agree with TRBD1. This CDR3 contains 13 residues. CDR1 and CDR2 from the germline V gene are MNHNY and SVGAGI (reference sequence). J lost 9 bases, V lost 4 bases, and 9 bases had no gene match. The CDR3 sequence: CASSSGQLRRQYF. CDR3 sequence (DNA): TGTGCCAGCAGTTCGGGACAGCTCCGACGGCAGTACTTC.

In this sample, this clone turned up once. The rearrangement joins TRBV28 to TRBJ2-7, with D perhaps matching TRBD1 (6 bases). The germline V gene has CDR1 MDHEN and CDR2 SYDVKM. V was shortened by 4 bases and J by 0 bases, with 7 bases between the two germline ends. This CDR3 has 13 amino acids. The DNA of the CDR3 is TGTGCCAGCAGTTCAGGGGTCTCCTACGAGCAGTACTTC. Amino acid sequence: CASSSGVSYEQYF.

This clone has just a few counts. J is TRBJ2-5 and V is TRBV29-1, with 9 bases aligning to TRBD1. The J segment lost 2 bases and the V segment lost 8 bases, leaving 6 bases of the junction unmatched. The CDR3 consists of 13 residues. Germline V gene lookup returns CDR1 SQVTM and CDR2 ANQGSEA. For the CDR3, the DNA is TGCAGCTCCGGGACAGGGACTCAAGAGACCCAGTACTTC. Protein sequence: CSSGTGTQETQYF. Variable domain in full (rest from reference TRBV29-1 and TRBJ2-5): SAVISQKPSRDICQRGTSLTIQCQVDSQVTMMFWYRQQPGQSLTLIATANQGSEATYESGFVIDKFPISRPNLTFSTLTVSNMSPEDSSIYLCSSGTGTQETQYFGPGTRLLVL.

This clone was detected only once. The V gene is TRBV21-1, the J gene TRBJ2-6; the D call in the table, TRBD1, was not verified against the DNA. TRBV21-1 corresponds to a pseudogene. This CDR3 spans 15 amino acids. CDR3 nucleotides: TGTGCCAGCGAGCTCAGGGGCTCTGGGGCCAACGTCCTGACTTTC. Translating it yields CASELRGSGANVLTF.

This rearrangement joins TRBV7-6 to TRBJ1-2; D may be TRBD1 (6 bases). Germline CDR1 and CDR2: SGHVS and FNYEAQ. The CDR3 has 13 residues. Trimming left V 3 bases short and J 6 bases short, with 11 bases between. The CDR3 DNA reads TGTGCCAGCAGCTTTCCTACAGGGAATGGCTACACCTTC. Its protein product is CASSFPTGNGYTF.

The rearrangement links TRBV10-3 to TRBJ2-7; D remains ambiguous. V dropped 10 bases and J dropped 2 bases, with 24 bases sitting between them. CDR3 length: 16 amino acids. CDR1 is ENHRY and CDR2 is SYGVKD in the germline V gene. The CDR3 sequence is CATQASSGPITYEQYF. The DNA of the CDR3 is TGTGCCACTCAGGCAAGTTCTGGACCGATTACCTACGAGCAGTACTTC.

The V and J genes are TRBV6-5 and TRBJ2-5, with D maybe TRBD1 (6 bases). Looked up from germline, CDR1 is MNHEY and CDR2 is SVGAGI. The CDR3 is 14 amino acids. The V gene lost 6 bases and the J gene lost 4 bases, with 15 bases spanning the gap. CDR3 residues: CASRLTKGGETQYF. The CDR3 coding sequence is TGTGCCAGCAGACTTACTAAAGGGGGAGAGACCCAGTACTTC.

The CDR3 DNA reads as TGTGCCAGCAGCCATGTTCAAGGGGACCAACCGAACAACGATGAGCAGTTCTTC. Translation: CASSHVQGDQPNNDEQFF. The chain is built from TRBV4-2 and TRBJ2-1; D might be TRBD1 or TRBD2, each matching 5 bases. The length of the CDR3 is 18 residues. CDR1 is LGHNA, CDR2 YNFKEQ, per germline. V was clipped by 3 bases and J by 8 bases, with 26 bases between them.

The chain couples TRBV28 to TRBJ2-1, with D perhaps TRBD1 (5 bases). Germline assignment: CDR1 MDHEN and CDR2 SYDVKM. Deletions cut 1 base from V and 7 bases from J, with 5 bases between. The CDR3 runs to 12 residues. The CDR3 loop is CASSLSGNEQFF. The DNA for the CDR3 is TGTGCCAGCAGTTTATCAGGGAATGAGCAGTTCTTC.

The rearrangement links TRBV4-1 to TRBJ1-5; D ambiguous. V lost 3 bases, J lost 5 bases, and 14 bases lay in between. The germline CDR1 and CDR2 sequences are MGHRA and YSYEKL. The CDR3 is 15 residues long. The CDR3 region has the DNA TGCGCCAGCAGCCACACCGACACCCAAGATCAGCCCCAGCATTTT. Translating gives CASSHTDTQDQPQHF.

A single count supports this clone. V gene TRBV28 combines with J gene TRBJ2-1, with 9 positions matching TRBD1. Germline V lookup: CDR1 MDHEN, CDR2 SYDVKM. Trimming took 5 bases from V and 3 from J; bases not matched to a gene: 5. The CDR3 runs to 15 residues. CDR3 protein: CASSTSTGGYNEQFF. CDR3 DNA sequence: TGTGCCAGCAGTACCTCGACAGGGGGCTACAATGAGCAGTTCTTC.

The V and J genes are TRBV7-2 and TRBJ2-7; weak D call: TRBD2 (6 bases). Deletions cut 5 bases from V and 0 bases from J, with 14 bases between. CDR1 SGHTA and CDR2 FQGNSA come from the germline V gene. The CDR3 is made up of 15 amino acids. The CDR3 loop is CASSPGGVLSYEQYF. The CDR3 DNA follows: TGTGCCAGCAGCCCCGGCGGGGTGCTCTCCTACGAGCAGTACTTC.

The sample holds one count of this clone. This chain connects TRBV5-6 to TRBJ1-4; tentative D call: TRBD1 (5 bases). The germline gives CDR1 SGHDT, CDR2 YYEEEE. V lost 4 bases, J lost 8 bases, and 18 bases lay in between. The length of the CDR3 is 15 residues. The CDR3 loop is CASSGTGRGGEKLFF. CDR3 coding DNA: TGTGCCAGCAGCGGGACGGGACGGGGCGGCGAAAAACTGTTTTTT.

This clone was detected only a few times. This sequence joins TRBV14 and TRBJ2-1; TRBD2 matches 7 bases. With V trimmed by 6 bases and J by 8 bases, 4 bases remained unmatched. CDR3 length: 12 residues. Germline V gene data show CDR1 as SGHDN and CDR2 as FVKESK. The CDR3 DNA follows: TGTGCCAGCAGTTTCACTAGCGATGAGCAGTTCTTC. Its protein is CASSFTSDEQFF. The full variable domain, its missing parts supplied by reference TRBV14 and TRBJ2-1, is EAGVTQFPSHSVIEKGQTVTLRCDPISGHDNLYWYRRVMGKEIKFLLHFVKESKQDESGMPNNRFLAERTGGTYSTLKVQPAELEDSGVYFCASSFTSDEQFFGPGTRLTVL.

The J gene is TRBJ1-1, the V gene TRBV7-9, with 8 nucleotides matching TRBD1. Germline V CDR1 and CDR2: SEHNR, FQNEAQ (reference sequence). This CDR3 has 16 residues. V lost 5 bases and J lost 3; bases outside the gene matches: 11. In nucleotides, the CDR3 is TGTGCCAGCAGCCCCTCCCCAGGGGGCGCCCACACTGAAGCTTTCTTT. This encodes CASSPSPGGAHTEAFF.

This chain links TRBV7-2 with TRBJ2-7; 8 bases are shared with TRBD1. Germline V CDR1 and CDR2: SGHTA, FQGNSA. J lost 3 bases, V lost 4 bases, and 5 bases had no gene match. The CDR3 is 14 residues long. DNA of the CDR3: TGTGCCAGCAGCTCCGGGACAGGATACTACGAGCAGTACTTC. This gives the protein CASSSGTGYYEQYF.

J is TRBJ1-5 and V is TRBV7-6; 7 nucleotides align to TRBD1. This CDR3 contains 16 residues. The V gene end was trimmed by 2 bases and the J gene end by 5 bases; junction bases not matched to a gene: 9. Germline CDR1 and CDR2: SGHVS and FNYEAQ. The CDR3 sequence: CASSLRETGADQPQHF. CDR3 nucleotide sequence: TGTGCCAGCAGCTTAAGGGAAACAGGGGCTGATCAGCCCCAGCATTTT.

This chain uses TRBV27 with TRBJ2-7; possibly TRBD2 for D (5 bases). V was trimmed by 3 bases and J by 3 bases, leaving 12 bases between them. From germline, CDR1 is MNHEY and CDR2 SMNVEV (reference sequence). The length of the CDR3 is 14 residues. The CDR3 loop is CASSFGSTFYEQYF. DNA for the CDR3: TGTGCCAGCAGTTTTGGGAGTACTTTCTACGAGCAGTACTTC.

The chain joins TRBV2 to TRBJ1-6; 9 positions agree with TRBD1. This CDR3 comprises 14 residues. Per the germline V gene, CDR1 is SNHLY and CDR2 is FYNNEI. V dropped 7 bases and J dropped 10; count of bases not matched to a gene: 8. Written as DNA, the CDR3 is TGTGCCAGCAATAACAGGGGGCAGGAATCACCCCTCCACTTT. This sequence encodes CASNNRGQESPLHF.

This rearrangement joins TRBV4-2 to TRBJ2-3; 9 bases are a match to TRBD2. The junction had 14 bases not matched to a gene; V was cut back by 1 base and J by 0 bases. The CDR3 spans 20 residues. Germline lookup yields CDR1 LGHNA and CDR2 YNFKEQ. CDR3 nucleotide sequence: TGTGCCAGCAGCCAAGTTGTCCCGGGACTAGCTATACCTAGCACAGATACGCAGTATTTT. Its translation is CASSQVVPGLAIPSTDTQYF.

The chain employs TRBV7-2 and TRBJ2-5; D not certain. Germline V gene lookup returns CDR1 SGHTA and CDR2 FQGNSA. This CDR3 has 12 amino acids. Trimming took 5 bases from V and 5 from J, leaving 9 bases between them. CDR3 coding DNA: TGTGCCAGCAGCCTCACCAGGGAGACCCAGTACTTC. Protein sequence: CASSLTRETQYF.

This chain uses TRBV4-3 with TRBJ2-7, with 7 positions matching TRBD2. V dropped 1 base and J dropped 4; count of bases not matched to a gene: 1. Germline lookup yields CDR1 LGHNA and CDR2 YSLEER. The CDR3 is 13 residues long. CDR3 sequence: CASSQGGGYEQYF. CDR3 sequence (DNA): TGCGCCAGCAGCCAAGGGGGGGGGTACGAGCAGTACTTC.

The chain recombines TRBV5-4 with TRBJ2-7, with 8 bases matching TRBD1. The CDR3 consists of 16 residues. The V gene's germline CDR1 is SGHNT and CDR2 YYREEE (reference sequence). Germline trimming cut 0 bases from V and 2 bases from J; bases unmatched to any gene: 7. The CDR3 region is CASSLGGVTGAYEQYF. CDR3 DNA sequence: TGTGCCAGCAGCTTGGGGGGGGTGACAGGGGCCTACGAGCAGTACTTC. The full variable domain, in which reference TRBV5-4 and TRBJ2-7 provide the parts outside the CDR3, is ETGVTQSPTHLIKTRGQQVTLRCSSQSGHNTVSWYQQALGQGPQFIFQYYREEENGRGNFPPRFSGLQFPNYSSELNVNALELDDSALYLCASSLGGVTGAYEQYFGPGTRLTVT.

The chain recombines TRBV4-3 with TRBJ1-2; TRBD1 might be the D (6 bases). The CDR3 has 12 amino acids. V lost 1 base and J lost 12, with 12 bases in between. Germline CDR1 is LGHNA and CDR2 is YSLEER. The CDR3 protein is CASSQGPGANTF. The CDR3 coding sequence is TGCGCCAGCAGCCAAGGTCCAGGGGCGAACACCTTC.

This clone has only a few counts. The DNA for the CDR3 is TGTGCCAGCAGCCCGGCATTTGACGCGAGGAATGAGCAGTTCTTC. This sequence encodes CASSPAFDARNEQFF. V and J are TRBV6-6 and TRBJ2-1; D gene ambiguous. The V end was cut by 6 bases, the J end by 7 bases, with 19 bases between. The V gene's germline CDR1 is MNHNY and CDR2 SVGAGI (reference sequence). The CDR3 runs to 15 residues.

The genes are TRBV28 and TRBJ2-5; D not certain. V lost 5 bases, J lost 5 bases, and 18 bases lay in between. Germline V lookup: CDR1 MDHEN, CDR2 SYDVKM. The CDR3 extends over 15 amino acids. In nucleotides, the CDR3 is TGTGCCAGCAGTAGCCCTAGGACCCCCGCGGAGACCCAGTACTTC. It specifies CASSSPRTPAETQYF.